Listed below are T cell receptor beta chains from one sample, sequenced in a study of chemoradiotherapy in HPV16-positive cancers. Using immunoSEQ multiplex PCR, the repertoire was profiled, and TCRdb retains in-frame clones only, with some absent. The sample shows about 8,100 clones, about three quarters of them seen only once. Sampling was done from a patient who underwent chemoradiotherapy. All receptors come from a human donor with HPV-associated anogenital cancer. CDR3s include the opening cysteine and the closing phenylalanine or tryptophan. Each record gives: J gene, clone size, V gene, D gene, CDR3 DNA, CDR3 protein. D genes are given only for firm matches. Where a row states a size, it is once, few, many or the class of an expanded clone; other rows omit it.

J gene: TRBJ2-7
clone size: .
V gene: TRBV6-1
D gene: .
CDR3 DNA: TGTGCCAGCAGTGGTGGCACCACCTACGAGCAGTACTTC
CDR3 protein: CASSGGTTYEQYF

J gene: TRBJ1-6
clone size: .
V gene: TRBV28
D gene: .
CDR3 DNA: TGTGCCAGCACCATTATTGGGAGTTCCTATAATTCACCCCTCCACTTT
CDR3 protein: CASTIIGSSYNSPLHF

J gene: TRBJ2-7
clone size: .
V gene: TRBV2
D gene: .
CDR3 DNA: TGTGCCAGCAGTGAATTGGGGCGAGGGTACGACGAGCAGTACTTC
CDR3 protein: CASSELGRGYDEQYF

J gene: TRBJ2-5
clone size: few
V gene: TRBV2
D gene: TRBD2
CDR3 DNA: TGTGCCACCAACACCGCGGGGGCGGGAGGGGAGACCCAGTACTTC
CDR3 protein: CATNTAGAGGETQYF

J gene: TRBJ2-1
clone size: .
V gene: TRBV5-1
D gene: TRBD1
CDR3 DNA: TGCGCCAGCAGCTTAAACACAGGGGGAAACGATGAGCAGTTCTTC
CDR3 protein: CASSLNTGGNDEQFF

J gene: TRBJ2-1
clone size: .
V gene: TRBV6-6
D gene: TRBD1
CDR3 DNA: TGTGCCAGCAACACAGGGGGCCATGAGCAGTTCTTC
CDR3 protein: CASNTGGHEQFF

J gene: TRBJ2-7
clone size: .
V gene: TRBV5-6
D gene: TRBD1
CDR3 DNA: TGTGCCAGCAGCTTCCTACAGGGGTCCTACGAGCAGTACTTC
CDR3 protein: CASSFLQGSYEQYF

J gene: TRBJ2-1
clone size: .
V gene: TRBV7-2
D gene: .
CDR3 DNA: TGTGCCAGCAGCTTAGACTATGAGCAGTTCTTC
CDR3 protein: CASSLDYEQFF

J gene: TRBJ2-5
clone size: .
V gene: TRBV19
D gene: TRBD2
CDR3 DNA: TGTGCCAGTAGCCCCCGGGGGGCCGGGACTAGCGGGGTCAGAGAGACCCAGTACTTC
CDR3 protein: CASSPRGAGTSGVRETQYF

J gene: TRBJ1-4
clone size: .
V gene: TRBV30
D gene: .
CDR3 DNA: TGTGCCTGGAGTGTACCGGTGGGGGAAAAACTGTTTTTT
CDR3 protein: CAWSVPVGEKLFF

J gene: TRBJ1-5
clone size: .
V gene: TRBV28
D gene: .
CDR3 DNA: TGTGCCAGCAGTTTGGTACGGGCCAATCAGCCCCAGCATTTT
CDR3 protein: CASSLVRANQPQHF

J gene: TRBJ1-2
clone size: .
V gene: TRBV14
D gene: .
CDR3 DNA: TGTGCCAGCAGCCACACCCGAAACTATGGCTACACCTTC
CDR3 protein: CASSHTRNYGYTF

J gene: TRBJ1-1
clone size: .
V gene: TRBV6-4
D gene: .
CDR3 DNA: TGTGCCAGCAGTGACCAAGCGAACACTGAAGCTTTCTTT
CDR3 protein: CASSDQANTEAFF

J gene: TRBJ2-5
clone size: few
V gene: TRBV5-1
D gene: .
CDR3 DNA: TGCGCCAGCAGCTTCGCGCCGCAAGAGACCCAGTACTTC
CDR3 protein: CASSFAPQETQYF

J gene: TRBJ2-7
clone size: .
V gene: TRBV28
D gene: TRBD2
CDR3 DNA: TGTGCCAGCAGTTTAGGTGGGGGGGGAGTCCGTTACGAGCAGTACTTC
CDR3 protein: CASSLGGGGVRYEQYF

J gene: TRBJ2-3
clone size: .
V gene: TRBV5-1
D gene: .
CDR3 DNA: TGCGCCAGCAGCTTGTTTTGGGGGGATACGCAGTATTTT
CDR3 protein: CASSLFWGDTQYF

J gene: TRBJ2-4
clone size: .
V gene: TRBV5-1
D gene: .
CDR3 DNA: TGCGCCAGCAGCTTGGTAGGGGGTGTAGCCAAAAACATTCAGTACTTC
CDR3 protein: CASSLVGGVAKNIQYF

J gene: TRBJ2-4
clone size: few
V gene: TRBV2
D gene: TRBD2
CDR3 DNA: TGTGCCAGCAGTGGACTAGCGGGGGTTAACATTCAGTACTTC
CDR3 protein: CASSGLAGVNIQYF

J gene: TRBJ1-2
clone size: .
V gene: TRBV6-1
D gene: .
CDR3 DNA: TGTGCCAGCAGTGAAGCTGGACATTCGACCAGGGGCTACACCTTC
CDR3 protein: CASSEAGHSTRGYTF

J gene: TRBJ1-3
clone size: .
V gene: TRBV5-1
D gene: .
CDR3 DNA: TGCGCCAGCAGCCCACGGACAGTCACCGATGGAAACACCATATATTTT
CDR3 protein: CASSPRTVTDGNTIYF

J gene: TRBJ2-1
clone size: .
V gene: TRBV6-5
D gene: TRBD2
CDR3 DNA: TGTGCCAGCAGTTACTCCTCTAGCGGGGGGGTCAATGAGCAGTTCTTC
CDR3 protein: CASSYSSSGGVNEQFF

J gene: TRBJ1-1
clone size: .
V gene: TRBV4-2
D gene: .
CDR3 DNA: TGTGCCAGCAGCACCCGTCGAGGGTCGGGCACTGAAGCTTTCTTT
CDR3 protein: CASSTRRGSGTEAFF

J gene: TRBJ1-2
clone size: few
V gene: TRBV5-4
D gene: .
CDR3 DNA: TGTGCCAGCAGCCAAAGGGGACGGAGCGACACCTTC
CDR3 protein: CASSQRGRSDTF

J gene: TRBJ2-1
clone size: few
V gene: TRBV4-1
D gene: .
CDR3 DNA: TGCGCCAGCAGCCAAGCCACGAGCTCCTACAATGAGCAGTTCTTC
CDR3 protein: CASSQATSSYNEQFF

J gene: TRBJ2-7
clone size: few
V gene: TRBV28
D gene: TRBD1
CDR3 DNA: TGTGCCAGCAATCCGACAGGGAGCTCCTACGAGCAGTACTTC
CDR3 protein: CASNPTGSSYEQYF

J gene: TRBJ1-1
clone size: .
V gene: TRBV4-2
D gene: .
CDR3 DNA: TGTGCCAGCAGCCAAGGGCGGTGGGGAGCTTTCTTT
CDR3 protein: CASSQGRWGAFF

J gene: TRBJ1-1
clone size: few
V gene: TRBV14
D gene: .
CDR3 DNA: TGTGCCAGCAGCCCCTATCCGGTGCGTGAAGCTTTCTTT
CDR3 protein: CASSPYPVREAFF

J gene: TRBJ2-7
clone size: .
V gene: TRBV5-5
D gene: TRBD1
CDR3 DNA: TGTGCCAGCAGCCGACGGGGACAGGGCTACTACGAGCAGTACTTC
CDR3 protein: CASSRRGQGYYEQYF

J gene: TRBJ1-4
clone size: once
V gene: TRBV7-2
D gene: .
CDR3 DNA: TGTGCCAGCAGCTTAACTGCAACTAATGAAAAACTGTTTTTT
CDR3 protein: CASSLTATNEKLFF

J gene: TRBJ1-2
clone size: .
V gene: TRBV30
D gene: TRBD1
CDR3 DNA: TGTGCCTGGAGTGCCCCGGACAGGGGTTTGAGTCTATCGGGCTACACCTTC
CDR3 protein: CAWSAPDRGLSLSGYTF

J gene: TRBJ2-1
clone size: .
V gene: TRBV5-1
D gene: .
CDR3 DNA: TGCGCCAGCAGCGATCCAGGGGGGGGCGATGAGCAGTTCTTC
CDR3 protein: CASSDPGGGDEQFF